The 19 T cell receptor beta chains in this list originate from one sample, sequenced in a study of blood T cell repertoires in COVID-19. TCRdb keeps only in-frame clones here, not all; method: immunoSEQ multiplex PCR. The data contain some 200,000 clones, about four fifths of them singletons. Sequencing input: PBMCs or T cells enriched from blood (not recorded which). These receptor sequences come from a man between 40 and 49 years old who had recovered from COVID-19.

This chain connects TRBV2 to TRBJ1-1; D is unresolved. The CDR3 sequence is 13 residues long. Germline V gives CDR1 SNHLY, CDR2 FYNNEI. Trimming cost V 3 bases and J 4 bases, with 9 bases left between them. CDR3 loop: CASSDQQVTEAFF. The CDR3 DNA reads as TGTGCCAGCAGTGACCAGCAGGTCACTGAAGCTTTCTTT.

The V and J genes are TRBV27 and TRBJ1-6, with D possibly TRBD1 on 5 matching bases. CDR3 length: 16 amino acids. Germline assignment: CDR1 MNHEY and CDR2 SMNVEV (reference sequence). Between the trimmed V and J ends, which lost 1 base and 7 bases, there was a span of 14 bases. The CDR3 protein is CASSLFANSGNSPLHF. In nucleotides, the CDR3 is TGTGCCAGCAGTTTATTCGCCAATTCAGGGAATTCACCCCTCCACTTT.

This clone was seen just once. The junction and the germline gene differ at one end; a read error may be behind it. Here the CDR3 DNA reads TGTGCCTGGAGTGTAAGTGGATTACAGGGGATCAACTTC. Translation: CAWSVSGLQGINF. The rearrangement joins TRBV30 to TRBJ2-5; 7 nucleotides agree with TRBD1. This CDR3 region has 13 residues. Germline V gene sequence: CDR1 GTSNPN, CDR2 SVGIG (reference sequence).

The chain uses TRBV30 and TRBJ1-2, with 9 bases aligning to TRBD1. V trimming: 4 bases; J trimming: 6 bases; junction bases outside the gene matches: 9. Germline assignment: CDR1 GTSNPN and CDR2 SVGIG (reference sequence). The CDR3 covers 14 residues. CDR3 in amino acids: CAWTTGGAWNGYTF. CDR3 DNA sequence: TGTGCCTGGACCACAGGGGGCGCGTGGAATGGCTACACCTTC.

V usage is TRBV6-2 or TRBV6-3 and J usage is TRBJ2-1; tentative D call: TRBD1 (6 bases). The CDR3 has 14 residues. The germline CDR1 and CDR2 sequences are MNHEY and SVGEGT. Trimming removed 2 bases at V and 11 bases at J, with 16 bases between. The DNA of the CDR3 is TGTGCCAGCAGTTACCGCTCCGGGACACCCAAGCAGTTCTTC. As protein: CASSYRSGTPKQFF.

The chain joins TRBV25-1 to TRBJ1-5, with a tentative D call TRBD1 (5 bases). V lost 2 bases to trimming and J lost 2 bases, with 7 bases between them. CDR3 length: 14 residues. Germline loops: CDR1 MGHDK, CDR2 SYGVNS. The CDR3 nucleotides read TGTGCCAGCAGTGAAACAGGTCGCAATCAGCCCCAGCATTTT. Amino acid sequence: CASSETGRNQPQHF.

The chain couples TRBV5-4 to TRBJ2-1, with a weak D call TRBD2 (5 bases). CDR1 and CDR2 (germline): SGHNT, YYREEE (reference sequence). The CDR3 has 15 residues. Between the trimmed V and J ends, which lost 3 bases and 0 bases, there was a span of 10 bases. DNA of the CDR3: TGTGCCAGCAGCTCTGGCGGGCGCTCCTACAATGAGCAGTTCTTC. Its protein is CASSSGGRSYNEQFF.

The gene calls are TRBV2 and TRBJ1-2; D is uncertain. V was clipped by 4 bases and J by 0 bases, with 6 bases between them. Germline assignment: CDR1 SNHLY and CDR2 FYNNEI. The CDR3 sequence is 13 residues long. CDR3 sequence (DNA): TGTGCCAGCAGTGCGGGAGCTAACTATGGCTACACCTTC. Translation: CASSAGANYGYTF.

The V call is TRBV10-3, the J call TRBJ1-2; 8 positions match TRBD1. Germline CDR1 is ENHRY and CDR2 is SYGVKD. With V trimmed by 0 bases and J by 6 bases, 9 bases remained unmatched. The CDR3 sequence is 16 residues long. CDR3 residues: CAISESNRLTGDGYTF. CDR3 nucleotides: TGTGCCATCAGTGAGTCGAATCGGTTGACAGGGGATGGCTACACCTTC.

The chain combines TRBV7-9 with TRBJ2-4, with D perhaps TRBD1 (6 bases). The CDR3 length is 15 residues. Germline CDR1 SEHNR, CDR2 FQNEAQ (reference sequence). V lost 3 bases and J 5 bases, leaving 14 bases between the germline ends. The CDR3 spells CASSFARDTQNIQYF. The CDR3 nucleotides are TGTGCCAGCAGCTTTGCCCGGGACACCCAAAACATTCAGTACTTC.

V is TRBV2 and J is TRBJ1-1; tentative D call: TRBD1 (6 bases). V lost 9 bases and J 4 bases, leaving 12 bases between the germline ends. The germline V gene has CDR1 SNHLY and CDR2 FYNNEI. This CDR3 contains 12 residues. The DNA for the CDR3 is TGTGCCAGTCTTAGGGGGGGCACTGAAGCTTTCTTT. This encodes CASLRGGTEAFF.

The chain has TRBV7-2 and TRBJ1-3, with 8 bases matching TRBD1. The germline CDR1 and CDR2 sequences are SGHTA and FQGNSA. The length of the CDR3 is 16 residues. The ends lost 3 bases at V and 4 bases at J; junction bases unmatched: 8. The CDR3 DNA reads TGTGCCAGCAGCTTCGGACAGGGAGGGAACGGAAACACCATATATTTT. Residues: CASSFGQGGNGNTIYF.

The rearrangement joins TRBV13 to TRBJ1-6; 9 nucleotides agree with TRBD1. This CDR3 spans 15 amino acids. Germline values: CDR1 PRHDT, CDR2 FYEKMQ (reference sequence). J gave up 8 bases and V 4 bases, and 6 bases lay outside the gene matches. The CDR3 is CASSSRGQGYSPLHF. CDR3 in DNA: TGTGCCAGCAGCTCCAGGGGACAGGGTTATTCACCCCTCCACTTT.

This clone occurred a few times. This chain connects TRBV6-5 to TRBJ1-1; TRBD1 agrees at 10 bases. Germline V lookup: CDR1 MNHEY, CDR2 SVGAGI. This CDR3 has 14 residues. V dropped 7 bases and J dropped 3; count of bases not matched to a gene: 5. The chain's CDR3 is CASKQGQGHTEAFF. The CDR3 DNA is TGTGCCAGCAAGCAGGGACAGGGGCACACTGAAGCTTTCTTT.

The chain recombines TRBV5-1 with TRBJ1-1; no clear D. V lost 0 bases and J lost 1, with 10 bases in between. Per germline, CDR1 SGHRS and CDR2 YFSETQ. This CDR3 has 15 amino acids. The DNA for the CDR3 is TGCGCCAGCAGCTTGGCCACGAGATCGAACACTGAAGCTTTCTTT. Its protein is CASSLATRSNTEAFF.

V usage is TRBV30 and J usage is TRBJ2-3; 7 bases match TRBD2. The CDR3 extends over 14 amino acids. J gave up 4 bases and V 1 base, and 5 bases lay outside the gene matches. The germline V gene encodes CDR1 GTSNPN and CDR2 SVGIG (reference sequence). The CDR3 DNA reads as TGTGCCTGGAGTGGAACTACTAGCGCAGATACGCAGTATTTT. It codes for CAWSGTTSADTQYF. Drawing the rest from reference TRBV30 and TRBJ2-3, the complete variable domain is SQTIHQWPATLVQPVGSPLSLECTVEGTSNPNLYWYRQAAGRGLQLLFYSVGIGQISSEVPQNLSASRPQDRQFILSSKKLLLSDSGFYLCAWSGTTSADTQYFGPGTRLTVL.

The V and J genes are TRBV19 and TRBJ1-1, with TRBD1 matching 7 bases. V lost 6 bases to trimming and J lost 5 bases; unmatched junction nucleotides: 12. The CDR3 has 15 amino acids. From germline, CDR1 is LNHDA and CDR2 SQIVND (reference sequence). CDR3 sequence: CASRWTGQTSTEAFF. CDR3 sequence (DNA): TGTGCCAGTAGGTGGACAGGACAAACTTCGACTGAAGCTTTCTTT. The variable domain in full, completed from reference TRBV19 and TRBJ1-1, reads DGGITQSPKYLFRKEGQNVTLSCEQNLNHDAMYWYRQDPGQGLRLIYYSQIVNDFQKGDIAEGYSVSREKKESFPLTVTSAQKNPTAFYLCASRWTGQTSTEAFFGQGTRLTVV.

This chain links TRBV6-5 with TRBJ1-4; D is unclear. The V gene lost 3 bases and the J gene lost 8 bases, with 7 bases spanning the gap. Germline V gives CDR1 MNHEY, CDR2 SVGAGI. The CDR3 covers 12 residues. The CDR3 region is CASSYSGEKLFF. In DNA form, the CDR3 reads TGTGCCAGCAGTTATTCAGGAGAAAAACTGTTTTTT.

This clone was detected a few times. V and J are TRBV27 and TRBJ1-2, with a weak D call TRBD1 (6 bases). Germline CDR1 reads MNHEY; CDR2 reads SMNVEV (reference sequence). The CDR3 has 13 residues. The V and J ends lost 2 bases and 4 bases respectively, with 8 bases between them. The CDR3 sequence is CASSLGGGYGYTF. CDR3 nucleotides: TGTGCCAGCAGTTTAGGGGGCGGCTATGGCTACACCTTC.